The entry that follows covers one T cell receptor beta chain sequence. The antigen remains undetermined. Germline loops: CDR1 WNHNN, CDR2 SYGVQD (reference sequence). V dropped 4 bases and J dropped 9 bases, with 16 bases sitting between them. This CDR3 contains 14 residues. This sample stems from a study of cytomegalovirus exposure and HLA in healthy donors. Only in-frame clones appear in the TCRdb table, and some are missing; sequencing was by immunoSEQ multiplex PCR. The data show roughly 150,000 clones, around nine tenths seen once. General study findings and limits: There were a few CMV-associated chains whose specificity for CMV antigens was confirmed in vitro.

This rearrangement joins TRBV10-1 to TRBJ2-1; D is possibly TRBD2 (5 bases). The sequenced sample consisted of PBMCs. This TCR derives from a woman between 18 and 29 years old in good health and CMV-seropositive. The CDR3 DNA follows: TGCGCCAGCAGTGCGAGCAAGAGTCGGGGTGAGCAGTTCTTC. Its protein product is CASSASKSRGEQFF.